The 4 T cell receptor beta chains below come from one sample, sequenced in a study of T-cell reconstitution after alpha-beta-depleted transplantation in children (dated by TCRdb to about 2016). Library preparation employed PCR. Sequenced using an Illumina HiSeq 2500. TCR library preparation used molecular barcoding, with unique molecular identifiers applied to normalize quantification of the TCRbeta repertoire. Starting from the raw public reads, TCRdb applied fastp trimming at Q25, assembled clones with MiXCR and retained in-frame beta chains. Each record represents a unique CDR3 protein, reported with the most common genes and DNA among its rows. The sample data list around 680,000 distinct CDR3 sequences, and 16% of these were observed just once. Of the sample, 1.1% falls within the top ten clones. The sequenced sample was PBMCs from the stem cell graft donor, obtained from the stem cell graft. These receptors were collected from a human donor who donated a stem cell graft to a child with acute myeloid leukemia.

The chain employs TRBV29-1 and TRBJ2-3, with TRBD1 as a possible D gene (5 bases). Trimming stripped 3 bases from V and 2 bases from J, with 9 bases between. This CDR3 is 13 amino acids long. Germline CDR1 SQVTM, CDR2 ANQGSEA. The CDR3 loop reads CSVERQNTDTQYF. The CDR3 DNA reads TGCAGCGTTGAGAGACAGAACACAGATACGCAGTATTTT.

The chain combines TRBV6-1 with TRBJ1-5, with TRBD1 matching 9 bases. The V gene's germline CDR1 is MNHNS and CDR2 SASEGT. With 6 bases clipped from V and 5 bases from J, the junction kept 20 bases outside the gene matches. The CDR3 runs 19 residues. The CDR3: CASSPRLQGAPAGDQPQHF. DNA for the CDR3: TGTGCCAGCAGCCCTCGGCTACAGGGGGCTCCGGCGGGAGATCAGCCCCAGCATTTT.

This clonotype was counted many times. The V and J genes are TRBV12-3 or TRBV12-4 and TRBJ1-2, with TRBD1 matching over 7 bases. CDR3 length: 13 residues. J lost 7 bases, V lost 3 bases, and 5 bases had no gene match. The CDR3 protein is CASSFTGVSGYTF. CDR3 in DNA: TGTGCCAGCAGTTTTACAGGGGTCTCTGGCTACACCTTC.

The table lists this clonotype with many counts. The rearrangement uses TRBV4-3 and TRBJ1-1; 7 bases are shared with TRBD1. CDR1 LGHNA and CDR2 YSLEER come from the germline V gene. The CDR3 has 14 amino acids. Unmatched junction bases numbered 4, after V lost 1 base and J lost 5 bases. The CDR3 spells CASSQGTQGTEAFF. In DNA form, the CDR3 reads TGCGCCAGCAGCCAAGGGACACAGGGGACTGAAGCTTTCTTT.